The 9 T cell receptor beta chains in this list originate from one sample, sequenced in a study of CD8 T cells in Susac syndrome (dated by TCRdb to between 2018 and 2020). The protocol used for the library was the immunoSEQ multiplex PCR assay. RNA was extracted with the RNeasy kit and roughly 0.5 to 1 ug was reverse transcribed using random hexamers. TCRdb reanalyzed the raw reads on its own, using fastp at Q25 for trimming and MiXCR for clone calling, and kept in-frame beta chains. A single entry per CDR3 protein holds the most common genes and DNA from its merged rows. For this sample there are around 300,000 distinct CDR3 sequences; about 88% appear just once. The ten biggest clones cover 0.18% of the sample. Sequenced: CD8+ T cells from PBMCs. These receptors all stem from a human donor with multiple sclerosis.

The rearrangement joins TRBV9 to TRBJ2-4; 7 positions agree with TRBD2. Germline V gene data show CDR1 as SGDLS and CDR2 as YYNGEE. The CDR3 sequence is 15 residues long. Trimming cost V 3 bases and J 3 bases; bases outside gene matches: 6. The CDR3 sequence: CASSAAGIGKNIQYF. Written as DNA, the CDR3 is TGTGCCAGCAGCGCAGCGGGAATCGGCAAAAACATTCAGTACTTC.

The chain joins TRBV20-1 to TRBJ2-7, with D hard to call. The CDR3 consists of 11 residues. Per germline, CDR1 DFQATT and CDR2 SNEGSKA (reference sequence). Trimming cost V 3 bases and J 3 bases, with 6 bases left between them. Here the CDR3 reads CSARAFYEQYF. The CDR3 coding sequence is TGCAGTGCTAGGGCCTTCTACGAGCAGTACTTC.

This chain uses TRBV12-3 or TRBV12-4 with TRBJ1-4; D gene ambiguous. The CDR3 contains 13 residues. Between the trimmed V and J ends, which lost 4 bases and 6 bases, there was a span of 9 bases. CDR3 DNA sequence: TGTGCCAGCAGTTGGGCCCTGTATGAAAAACTGTTTTTT. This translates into CASSWALYEKLFF.

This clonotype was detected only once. The CDR3 loop reads CASHFPGGGTNQETQYF. The CDR3 DNA reads as TGTGCCAGCCATTTCCCGGGGGGCGGGACTAACCAAGAGACCCAGTACTTC. The rearrangement joins TRBV2 to TRBJ2-5; D may be TRBD2 (7 bases). Trimming took 8 bases from V and 0 from J, leaving 22 bases between them. The CDR3 contains 17 residues. Germline assignment: CDR1 SNHLY and CDR2 FYNNEI.

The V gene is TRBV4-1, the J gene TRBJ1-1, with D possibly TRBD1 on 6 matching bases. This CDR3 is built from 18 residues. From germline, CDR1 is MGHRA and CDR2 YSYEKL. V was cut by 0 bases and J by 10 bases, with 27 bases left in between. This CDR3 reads CASSQDKPKTPGHYRAFF. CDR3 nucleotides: TGCGCCAGCAGCCAAGATAAACCAAAGACACCGGGACACTACCGAGCTTTCTTT.

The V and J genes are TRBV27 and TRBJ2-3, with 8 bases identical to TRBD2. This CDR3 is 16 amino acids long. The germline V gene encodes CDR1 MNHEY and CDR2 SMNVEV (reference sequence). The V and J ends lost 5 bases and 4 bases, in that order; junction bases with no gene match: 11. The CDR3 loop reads CASSPSAGEVPDTQYF. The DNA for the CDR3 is TGTGCCAGCAGTCCCTCAGCGGGAGAGGTCCCAGATACGCAGTATTTT.

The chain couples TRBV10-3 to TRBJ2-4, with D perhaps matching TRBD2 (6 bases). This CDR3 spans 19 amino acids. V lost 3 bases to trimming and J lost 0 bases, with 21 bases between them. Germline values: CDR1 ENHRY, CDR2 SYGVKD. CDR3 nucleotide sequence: TGTGCCATCAGTGACGCGTATTGGGGAGGAGAAAAAGCCAAAAACATTCAGTACTTC. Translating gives CAISDAYWGGEKAKNIQYF.

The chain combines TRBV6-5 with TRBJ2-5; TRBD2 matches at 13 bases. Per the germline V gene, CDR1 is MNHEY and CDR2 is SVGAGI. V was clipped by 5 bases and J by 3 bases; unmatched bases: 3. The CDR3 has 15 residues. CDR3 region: CASSPGLAGKETQYF. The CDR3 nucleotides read TGTGCCAGCAGTCCGGGACTAGCGGGAAAAGAGACCCAGTACTTC.

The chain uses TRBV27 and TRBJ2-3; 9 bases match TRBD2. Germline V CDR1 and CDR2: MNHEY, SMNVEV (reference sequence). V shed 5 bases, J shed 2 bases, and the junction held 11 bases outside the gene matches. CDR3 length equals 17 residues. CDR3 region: CASSPLGLAGYTDTQYF. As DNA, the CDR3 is TGTGCCAGCAGTCCCCTGGGGCTAGCGGGGTACACAGATACGCAGTATTTT.